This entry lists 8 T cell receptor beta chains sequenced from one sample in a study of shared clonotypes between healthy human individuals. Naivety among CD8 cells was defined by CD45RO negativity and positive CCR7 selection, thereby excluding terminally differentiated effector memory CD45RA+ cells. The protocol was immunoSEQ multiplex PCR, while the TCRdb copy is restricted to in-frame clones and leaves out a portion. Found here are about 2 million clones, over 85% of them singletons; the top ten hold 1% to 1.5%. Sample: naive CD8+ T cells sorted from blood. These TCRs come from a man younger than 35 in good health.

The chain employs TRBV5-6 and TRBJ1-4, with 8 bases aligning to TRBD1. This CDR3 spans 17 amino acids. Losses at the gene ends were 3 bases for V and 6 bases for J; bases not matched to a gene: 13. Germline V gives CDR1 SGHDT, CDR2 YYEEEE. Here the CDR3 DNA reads TGTGCCAGCAGCTCGACCCGGCAGGGGGCGGGCGATGAAAAACTGTTTTTT. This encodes CASSSTRQGAGDEKLFF.

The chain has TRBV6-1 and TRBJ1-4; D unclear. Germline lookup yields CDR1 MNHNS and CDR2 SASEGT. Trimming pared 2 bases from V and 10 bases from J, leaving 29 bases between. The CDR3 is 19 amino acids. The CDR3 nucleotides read TGTGCCAGCAGTGAATTACCCCTGGGAACCGTGCGTCTCTTCGGAAAACTGTTTTTT. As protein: CASSELPLGTVRLFGKLFF.

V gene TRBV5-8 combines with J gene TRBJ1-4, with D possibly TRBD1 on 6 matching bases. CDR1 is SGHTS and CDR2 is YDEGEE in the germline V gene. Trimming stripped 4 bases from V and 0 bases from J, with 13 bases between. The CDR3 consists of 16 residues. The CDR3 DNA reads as TGTGCCAGCAGCGTGGGAACAGGGCCAACTAATGAAAAACTGTTTTTT. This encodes CASSVGTGPTNEKLFF. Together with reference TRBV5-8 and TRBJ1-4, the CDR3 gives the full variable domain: EAGVTQSPTHLIKTRGQQATLRCSPISGHTSVYWYQQALGLGLQFLLWYDEGEERNRGNFPPRFSGRQFPNYSSELNVNALELEDSALYLCASSVGTGPTNEKLFFGSGTQLSVL.

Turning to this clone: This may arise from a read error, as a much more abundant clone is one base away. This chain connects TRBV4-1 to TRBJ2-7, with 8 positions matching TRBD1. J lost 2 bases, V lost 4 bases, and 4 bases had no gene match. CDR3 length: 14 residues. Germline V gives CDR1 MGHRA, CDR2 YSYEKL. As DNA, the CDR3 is TGCGCCAGCAGCCTGGACAGGGAAACCTACGAGCAGTACTTC. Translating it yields CASSLDRETYEQYF.

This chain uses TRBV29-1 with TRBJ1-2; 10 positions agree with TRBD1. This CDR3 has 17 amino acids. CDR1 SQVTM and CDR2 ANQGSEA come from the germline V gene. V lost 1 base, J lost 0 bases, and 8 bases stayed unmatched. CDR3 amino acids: CSVEGVDRGPSNYGYTF. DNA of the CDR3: TGCAGCGTTGAAGGAGTAGACAGGGGGCCTTCTAACTATGGCTACACCTTC.

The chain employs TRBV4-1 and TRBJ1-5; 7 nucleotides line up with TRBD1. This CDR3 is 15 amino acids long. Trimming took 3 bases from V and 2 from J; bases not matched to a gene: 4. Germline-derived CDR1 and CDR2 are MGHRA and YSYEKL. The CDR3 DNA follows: TGCGCCAGCAGCCAGAACGACAGGGGCAATCAGCCCCAGCATTTT. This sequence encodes CASSQNDRGNQPQHF.

The CDR3 DNA reads as TGTGCCAGCAGCGATCGACAGCCACAAGAGACCCAGTACTTC. Its protein product is CASSDRQPQETQYF. The rearrangement links TRBV7-9 to TRBJ2-5; a possible D gene is TRBD1 (5 bases). The CDR3 is 14 amino acids. In germline, CDR1 is SEHNR, CDR2 FQNEAQ (reference sequence). V shed 5 bases and J shed 2 bases, with 12 bases lying between them.

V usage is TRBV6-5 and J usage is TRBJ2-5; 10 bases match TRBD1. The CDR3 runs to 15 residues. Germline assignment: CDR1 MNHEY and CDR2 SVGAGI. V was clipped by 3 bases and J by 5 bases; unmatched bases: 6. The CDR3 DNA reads TGTGCCAGCAGTTATCCGGGGACAGGGGACGAGACCCAGTACTTC. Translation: CASSYPGTGDETQYF.